This TCR beta chain derives from a study of CD8+ T cells in alopecia areata. About this clone itself: Its specificity is not known.

Isolated RNA was reverse transcribed into cDNA used as the sequencing template. Profiled with immunoSEQ multiplex PCR; TCRdb holds only in-frame clones, not every one. The sample lists 150,000 or so clones, around 87% occurring once. Overall study results and limits: Among the cells sequenced in scalp samples are also the resident alphabeta T cells of normal skin.

V lost 5 bases to trimming and J lost 8 bases, with 11 bases between them. The germline V gene has CDR1 SGDLS and CDR2 YYNGEE. The CDR3 is 12 amino acids. Sequencing was performed on CD8+ T cells sorted from blood, taken at week 0. The sequence derives from a human donor with alopecia areata. V is TRBV9 and J is TRBJ2-1; possibly TRBD1 for D (5 bases). The CDR3: CASSSLRDEQFF. The CDR3 coding sequence is TGTGCCAGCAGTTCCCTCAGGGATGAGCAGTTCTTC.